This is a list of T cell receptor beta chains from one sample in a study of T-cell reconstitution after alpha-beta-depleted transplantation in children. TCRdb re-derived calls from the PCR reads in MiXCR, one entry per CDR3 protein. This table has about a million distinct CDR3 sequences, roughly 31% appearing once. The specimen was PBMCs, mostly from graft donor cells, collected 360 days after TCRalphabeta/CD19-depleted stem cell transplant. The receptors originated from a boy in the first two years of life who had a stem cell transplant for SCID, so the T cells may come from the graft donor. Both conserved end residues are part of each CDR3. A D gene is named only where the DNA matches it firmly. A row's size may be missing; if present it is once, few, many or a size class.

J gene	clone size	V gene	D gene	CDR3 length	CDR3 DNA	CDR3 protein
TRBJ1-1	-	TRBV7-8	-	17	TGTGCCAGCAGCTTACGGGAGGCAGGGTCGGGGAACACTGAAGCTTTCTTT	CASSLREAGSGNTEAFF
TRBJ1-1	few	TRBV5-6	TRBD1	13	TGTGCCAGCAGTTCCGGGACAGGCGGGAGAGCTTTCTTT	CASSSGTGGRAFF
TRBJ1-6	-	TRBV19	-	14	TGTGCCAGTAGAACCAGGGGTGGCAATTCACCCCTCCACTTT	CASRTRGGNSPLHF
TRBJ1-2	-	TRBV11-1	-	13	TGTGCCAGCAGCTTTGAGGGCCTGTATGGCTACACCTTC	CASSFEGLYGYTF
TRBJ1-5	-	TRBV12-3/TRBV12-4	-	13	TGTGCCAGCAGTGATAGGGGTCTGCAGCCCCAGCATTTT	CASSDRGLQPQHF
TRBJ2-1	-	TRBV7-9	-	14	TGTGCCAGCAGCTCGACCGGGGAAAGCGATGAGCAGTTCTTC	CASSSTGESDEQFF
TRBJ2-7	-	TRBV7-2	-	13	TGTGCCAGCAGCTTCTCCCCACCGGGACGGGAGTACTTC	CASSFSPPGREYF
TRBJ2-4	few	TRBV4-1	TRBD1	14	TGCGCCAGCAGCCCCCGGACAGGGAACGTCATTCAGTACTTC	CASSPRTGNVIQYF
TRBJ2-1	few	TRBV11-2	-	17	TGTGCCAGCAGCTTTGGCCCTGAGATCGACTATTACAATGAGCAGTTCTTC	CASSFGPEIDYYNEQFF
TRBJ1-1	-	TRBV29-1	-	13	TGCAGCGTTGAAGGGCAGGGGAACACTGAAGCTTTCTTT	CSVEGQGNTEAFF
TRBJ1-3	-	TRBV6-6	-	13	TGTGCCAGCAGTTACGGGGGGAGAAACACCATATATTTT	CASSYGGRNTIYF
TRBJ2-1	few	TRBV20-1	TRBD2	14	TGCAGTGCTCGTAGCGGGGGATCCTACAATGAGCAGTTCTTC	CSARSGGSYNEQFF
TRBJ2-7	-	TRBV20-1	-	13	TGCAGTGCTAGTTTTCCAGGGTACTACGAGCAGTACTTC	CSASFPGYYEQYF
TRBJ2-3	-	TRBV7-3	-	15	TGTGCCAGCAGCTTCCTAGCGTCTAGCACAGATACGCAGTATTTT	CASSFLASSTDTQYF
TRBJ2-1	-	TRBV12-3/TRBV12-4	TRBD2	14	TGTGCCAGCAGGGGACTAGCGGGACGCGATGAGCAGTTCTTC	CASRGLAGRDEQFF
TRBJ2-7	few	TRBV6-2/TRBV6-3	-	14	TGTGCCAGCAGTTACGAGGGCACGGTTTACGAGCAGTACTTC	CASSYEGTVYEQYF
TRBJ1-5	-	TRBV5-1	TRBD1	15	TGCGCCAGCAGCTTGGAGGGGGCGCAGAATCAGCCCCAGCATTTT	CASSLEGAQNQPQHF